The T cell receptor (beta chain) under discussion was sequenced for a study of T cell responses to AZD1222 COVID-19 vaccine. Study findings and constraints: Sampling captured repertoires only after the peak T cell response.

The germline V and J ends were trimmed by 1 base and 0 bases, with 16 bases remaining between them. Germline V CDR1 and CDR2: SGHAT, FQNNGV. The CDR3 loop spans 19 amino acids. TCRdb's table, derived via immunoSEQ multiplex PCR, lists solely in-frame clones and lacks some. The sample lists 150,000 to 200,000 clones; 94% were seen once. Note on this clone: Its matching antigen is unknown.

The genes are TRBV11-2 and TRBJ1-6; a possible D gene is TRBD1 (5 bases). The sample in question was peripheral blood, obtained on day 0 of AZD1222 vaccination. The TCR comes from an adult in good health. The CDR3 DNA reads TGTGCCAGCAGCTTAGGTCCGGCGTGGGGGAGCTCCTATAATTCACCCCTCCACTTT. Its translation is CASSLGPAWGSSYNSPLHF.